A single sample is the source of the 9 T cell receptor beta chains below, sequenced in a study of early T cells in non-severe SARS-CoV-2 infection. TCRdb re-analysed the 5' RACE reads in MiXCR, keeping a single row per CDR3 protein. The table records tens of thousands of distinct CDR3 sequences, around 10% of them present only once. Sequences were derived from whole blood, sampled at baseline. These receptors were taken from an adult who was a healthcare worker with PCR-confirmed SARS-CoV-2 infection or an uninfected control (not recorded which).

This clonotype was seen at least ten times. This rearrangement joins TRBV29-1 to TRBJ2-1, with unresolved D. The CDR3 spans 14 residues. Germline loops: CDR1 SQVTM, CDR2 ANQGSEA. V was clipped by 4 bases and J by 4 bases, with 14 bases between them. The CDR3: CSVVGRKDYNEQFF. The DNA of the CDR3 is TGCAGCGTTGTCGGCAGAAAGGATTACAATGAGCAGTTCTTC.

This clonotype was observed at least ten times. The V gene is TRBV29-1, the J gene TRBJ1-1, with 9 nucleotides matching TRBD1. CDR1 and CDR2 (germline): SQVTM, ANQGSEA. The trim removed 8 bases at V and 6 bases at J, leaving 13 bases unmatched. The CDR3 has 14 residues. As DNA, the CDR3 is TGCAGCATCGCCCGGGATACAGGGGGCGCTGAAGCTTTCTTT. This gives the protein CSIARDTGGAEAFF.

In its sample, this clonotype was seen many times. The rearrangement joins TRBV3-1 to TRBJ2-2; D gene ambiguous. V dropped 0 bases and J dropped 6 bases, with 11 bases sitting between them. The CDR3 is made up of 15 amino acids. Germline loops: CDR1 LGHDT, CDR2 YNNKEL (reference sequence). CDR3 coding DNA: TGTGCCAGCAGCCAAGATGCGTCCCAGTCCGGGGAGCTGTTTTTT. Amino acid sequence: CASSQDASQSGELFF.

In this sample, this clonotype turned up a few times. V usage is TRBV10-3 and J usage is TRBJ1-1, with D perhaps matching TRBD1 (6 bases). The CDR3 runs 14 residues. CDR1 and CDR2 (germline): ENHRY, SYGVKD. V was shortened by 2 bases and J by 3 bases, with 10 bases between the two germline ends. For the CDR3, the DNA is TGTGCCATCAGTGAGACAGGGATGGACACTGAAGCTTTCTTT. It encodes CAISETGMDTEAFF.

The table lists this clonotype with a few counts. This sequence joins TRBV29-1 and TRBJ1-4; TRBD1 might be the D (5 bases). Germline assignment: CDR1 SQVTM and CDR2 ANQGSEA. V lost 4 bases and J lost 8, with 11 bases in between. This CDR3 has 12 residues. The CDR3: CSVGRVGEKLFF. Here the CDR3 DNA reads TGCAGCGTTGGCAGGGTTGGAGAAAAACTGTTTTTT.

This clonotype was counted a few times. The chain employs TRBV19 and TRBJ1-2; D remains ambiguous. Germline V gives CDR1 LNHDA, CDR2 SQIVND (reference sequence). V lost 2 bases and J lost 4, with 17 bases in between. The CDR3 is 16 residues long. The CDR3 coding sequence is TGTGCCAGTAGTATAAACCCCGCGGCGTCTCTCTATGGCTACACCTTC. It encodes CASSINPAASLYGYTF.

This clonotype was observed a handful of times. The chain has TRBV7-2 and TRBJ2-3; perhaps TRBD1 as D (5 bases). Germline CDR1 is SGHTA and CDR2 is FQGNSA. Trimming took off 3 bases at V and 0 bases at J, with 13 bases between the two ends. The CDR3 loop spans 16 amino acids. CDR3 protein: CASSLGRAFSTDTQYF. CDR3 nucleotides: TGTGCCAGCAGCTTGGGCAGGGCCTTTAGCACAGATACGCAGTATTTT.

On this clonotype itself: A much larger clone lies a single base off, so this may be a read error. For the CDR3, the DNA is TGTGCCAGCAGTTCGTCTAGCGGGGGATACTACAATGAGCAGTTCTTC. Its protein product is CASSSSSGGYYNEQFF. J is TRBJ2-1 and V is TRBV6-1; 10 bases agree with TRBD2. V lost 5 bases and J lost 3; bases outside the gene matches: 7. The CDR3 consists of 16 residues. Per the germline V gene, CDR1 is MNHNS and CDR2 is SASEGT.

The rearrangement uses TRBV5-1 and TRBJ2-3, with 7 bases matching TRBD1. CDR3 size: 15 residues. Germline V CDR1 and CDR2: SGHRS, YFSETQ. With 2 bases clipped from V and 6 bases from J, the junction kept 9 bases outside the gene matches. CDR3 coding DNA: TGCGCCAGCAGCTTCGCTGGACAGGTTGGGGATACGCAGTATTTT. Protein product: CASSFAGQVGDTQYF.